These 30 T cell receptor beta chains were sequenced from one sample in a study of T cells in Graves' hyperthyroidism and ophthalmopathy. TCR beta CDR3 regions were amplified from RNA. Using the HTBI primer set, a first-round RT-PCR was run on the TCR CDR3. TCRdb processed the multiplex PCR reads anew with MiXCR; each CDR3 protein has one entry. The table records approximately 250,000 distinct CDR3 sequences, about 25% of them present only once. Input material: blood. All receptors derive from a woman in her thirties or forties with Graves' ophthalmopathy.

The CDR3: CASSQSRETQYF. In DNA form, the CDR3 reads TGTGCCAGCAGCCAATCTCGGGAGACCCAGTACTTC. V and J are TRBV3-1 and TRBJ2-5; D call uncertain. V was trimmed by 2 bases and J by 5 bases, leaving 6 bases between them. The CDR3 runs to 12 residues. CDR1 and CDR2 from the germline V gene are LGHDT and YNNKEL (reference sequence).

This clonotype was observed many times. V is TRBV10-3 and J is TRBJ2-7; D ambiguous. The germline CDR1 and CDR2 sequences are ENHRY and SYGVKD. V lost 3 bases and J lost 0, with 12 bases in between. The CDR3 extends over 15 amino acids. In DNA, the CDR3 is TGTGCCATCAGTGACCCTCTAGGGCCCTCCTACGAGCAGTACTTC. Its protein is CAISDPLGPSYEQYF.

This clonotype was counted many times. The V and J genes are TRBV11-2 and TRBJ1-1, with D uncertain. CDR3 length equals 18 residues. The V gene's germline CDR1 is SGHAT and CDR2 FQNNGV. V gave up 0 bases and J gave up 5 bases, with 22 bases separating them. The CDR3 region is CASSLDVWTGGVRTEAFF. CDR3 in DNA: TGTGCCAGCAGCTTAGATGTTTGGACGGGTGGGGTGAGGACTGAAGCTTTCTTT.

This clonotype was detected many times. The chain combines TRBV20-1 with TRBJ1-1; D might be TRBD1 (5 bases). The V gene's germline CDR1 is DFQATT and CDR2 SNEGSKA (reference sequence). With 5 bases removed from V and 1 base from J, the gap between germline ends came to 11 bases. The CDR3 sequence is 13 residues long. The CDR3: CSAAPTANTEAFF. The CDR3 DNA reads TGCAGTGCTGCCCCGACAGCGAACACTGAAGCTTTCTTT.

This clonotype came up many times. CDR3 nucleotides: TGTGCCAGCAGCCAACCCCGGGACCCCCGGTATGGGACCCAGTACTTC. Its protein product is CASSQPRDPRYGTQYF. The chain has TRBV3-1 and TRBJ2-5; the D gene could be TRBD1 or TRBD2 (5 bases each). Per germline, CDR1 LGHDT and CDR2 YNNKEL (reference sequence). CDR3 length equals 16 residues. V lost 2 bases and J 7 bases, leaving 20 bases between the germline ends.

This clonotype came up many times. DNA of the CDR3: TGTGCCAGCAGCGTAGGACCCAATCAGCCCCAGCATTTT. Amino acids: CASSVGPNQPQHF. The rearrangement joins TRBV9 to TRBJ1-5, with D uncertain. The CDR3 is made up of 13 amino acids. Germline values: CDR1 SGDLS, CDR2 YYNGEE. Trimming removed 0 bases at V and 3 bases at J, with 4 bases between.

The table lists this clonotype with many counts. J is TRBJ2-7 and V is TRBV28, with TRBD2 matching 14 bases. V lost 6 bases, J lost 7 bases, and 8 bases stayed unmatched. CDR1 and CDR2 (germline): MDHEN, SYDVKM. This CDR3 contains 15 residues. This CDR3 reads CASRRGLAGVWEQYF. The CDR3 nucleotides are TGTGCCAGCAGGAGGGGACTAGCGGGAGTGTGGGAGCAGTACTTC. The full variable domain, completed using reference TRBV28 and TRBJ2-7, is DVKVTQSSRYLVKRTGEKVFLECVQDMDHENMFWYRQDPGLGLRLIYFSYDVKMKEKGDIPEGYSVSREKKERFSLILESASTNQTSMYLCASRRGLAGVWEQYFGPGTRLTVT.

This clonotype has ten or more counts. The V and J genes are TRBV13 and TRBJ2-7; D is ambiguous. Germline V gives CDR1 PRHDT, CDR2 FYEKMQ (reference sequence). This CDR3 comprises 11 residues. The V end was cut by 1 base, the J end by 6 bases, with 4 bases between. This CDR3 reads CASSLDVEQYF. In nucleotides, the CDR3 is TGTGCCAGCAGCTTAGACGTCGAGCAGTACTTC.

This clonotype occurred many times. The chain carries TRBV28 and TRBJ2-7; 7 nucleotides agree with TRBD2. V was clipped by 3 bases and J by 1 base; unmatched bases: 9. The CDR3 loop spans 16 amino acids. Per germline, CDR1 MDHEN and CDR2 SYDVKM. The CDR3 DNA sequence: TGTGCCAGCAGTTTTCATCTAGCGGATTTATCCTACGAGCAGTACTTC. Amino acids: CASSFHLADLSYEQYF.

The chain links TRBV6-1 to TRBJ2-7, with 8 bases matching TRBD1. Germline lookup yields CDR1 MNHNS and CDR2 SASEGT. The CDR3 contains 14 residues. V shed 5 bases, J shed 6 bases, and the junction held 9 bases outside the gene matches. Here the CDR3 DNA reads TGTGCCAGCAGTCGAGACAGGGGTTCATGCGAGCAGTACTTC. Protein sequence: CASSRDRGSCEQYF.

This clonotype has only one observation. The rearrangement joins TRBV2 to TRBJ1-2; 7 bases align to TRBD1. The germline V gene has CDR1 SNHLY and CDR2 FYNNEI. The CDR3 consists of 14 residues. The V segment lost 7 bases and the J segment 3 bases; nucleotides outside the gene matches: 8. The CDR3 sequence is CASKRQGSDYGYTF. CDR3 bases: TGTGCCAGCAAGCGACAGGGATCAGACTATGGCTACACCTTC. Full variable domain (rest looked up from reference TRBV2 and TRBJ1-2): EPEVTQTPSHQVTQMGQEVILRCVPISNHLYFYWYRQILGQKVEFLVSFYNNEISEKSEIFDDQFSVERPDGSNFTLKIRSTKLEDSAMYFCASKRQGSDYGYTFGSGTRLTVV.

This clonotype was picked up many times. The chain uses TRBV2 and TRBJ2-2; D is ambiguous. V lost 6 bases and J 1 base, leaving 9 bases between the germline ends. This CDR3 contains 14 residues. CDR1 is SNHLY, CDR2 FYNNEI, per germline. The CDR3 nucleotides read TGTGCCAGCAGAACACACGGGAACACCGGGGAGCTGTTTTTT. Translated, it gives CASRTHGNTGELFF.

The chain combines TRBV6-1 with TRBJ1-6; the D gene is possibly TRBD1 (5 bases). Germline CDR1 reads MNHNS; CDR2 reads SASEGT. Trimming took 7 bases from V and 2 from J, leaving 12 bases between them. The CDR3 is 15 residues long. The CDR3 reads CASTTGGAYNSPLHF. CDR3 bases: TGTGCCAGCACCACGGGGGGGGCCTATAATTCACCCCTCCACTTT.

This clonotype was recorded at least ten times. The CDR3 loop is CASSLVVRASGSLETQYF. The CDR3 DNA follows: TGTGCCAGCAGCTTAGTCGTTCGGGCTAGCGGGAGTTTGGAGACCCAGTACTTC. J is TRBJ2-5 and V is TRBV11-2, with TRBD2 matching over 10 bases. Looked up from germline, CDR1 is SGHAT and CDR2 is FQNNGV. The CDR3 runs to 18 residues. Losses at the gene ends were 1 base for V and 5 bases for J; bases not matched to a gene: 13.

A few counts support this clonotype. The chain uses TRBV12-3 or TRBV12-4 and TRBJ2-4; tentative D call: TRBD2 (6 bases). CDR3 size: 15 residues. V lost 5 bases and J lost 8, with 19 bases in between. This CDR3 reads CASSPREPRGDIQYF. CDR3 in DNA: TGTGCCAGCAGTCCCCGGGAGCCACGAGGGGACATTCAGTACTTC.

The rearrangement joins TRBV2 to TRBJ2-7, with a weak D call TRBD1 (6 bases). The CDR3 has 14 residues. Trimming removed 6 bases from V and 2 bases from J, with 14 bases in between. Germline CDR1 is SNHLY and CDR2 is FYNNEI. Here the CDR3 DNA reads TGTGCCAGCAGCTACGGGACACCTGCCTACGAGCAGTACTTC. It codes for CASSYGTPAYEQYF.

The chain carries TRBV6-2 or TRBV6-3 and TRBJ1-3; TRBD1 is a possible D gene (5 bases). V lost 6 bases and J 1 base, leaving 13 bases between the germline ends. The CDR3 length is 15 residues. The germline CDR1 and CDR2 sequences are MNHEY and SVGEGT. CDR3: CASRYQGTSGNTIYF. The CDR3 DNA is TGTGCCAGCAGATATCAGGGAACGTCTGGAAACACCATATATTTT.

V is TRBV7-2 and J is TRBJ2-5; D might be TRBD1 (5 bases). Germline CDR1 is SGHTA and CDR2 is FQGNSA. The CDR3 consists of 14 residues. V was clipped by 4 bases and J by 3 bases, with 12 bases between them. The chain's CDR3 is CASSSTDFKETQYF. The CDR3 DNA reads as TGTGCCAGCAGCTCGACAGATTTTAAAGAGACCCAGTACTTC.

This clonotype was counted many times. This chain connects TRBV6-5 to TRBJ2-5; D may correspond to TRBD1 or TRBD2 (6 bases each). Trimming shortened V by 6 bases and J by 4 bases, and 18 bases separated the two germline ends. The CDR3 has 15 residues. Germline V CDR1 and CDR2: MNHEY, SVGAGI. CDR3 nucleotides: TGTGCCAGCAGCCGAACACGGGGGCGAGGAGAGACCCAGTACTTC. The encoded protein is CASSRTRGRGETQYF.

The chain links TRBV2 to TRBJ2-5; TRBD2 matches at 12 bases. The CDR3 covers 17 residues. V trimming: 6 bases; J trimming: 1 base; junction bases outside the gene matches: 9. Germline lookup yields CDR1 SNHLY and CDR2 FYNNEI. DNA for the CDR3: TGTGCCAGCAGCAGTTCCGGGACTAGCGGGCTCCAAGAGACCCAGTACTTC. Its translation: CASSSSGTSGLQETQYF. The complete variable domain, with remaining parts taken from reference TRBV2 and TRBJ2-5, reads EPEVTQTPSHQVTQMGQEVILRCVPISNHLYFYWYRQILGQKVEFLVSFYNNEISEKSEIFDDQFSVERPDGSNFTLKIRSTKLEDSAMYFCASSSSGTSGLQETQYFGPGTRLLVL.

Ten or more counts support this clonotype. The chain is built from TRBV6-5 and TRBJ1-2; D remains unclear. Germline V gives CDR1 MNHEY, CDR2 SVGAGI. The CDR3 consists of 13 residues. The V and J ends lost 0 bases and 3 bases respectively, with 5 bases between them. The CDR3 bases are TGTGCCAGCAGTTACTCAGCCGACTATGGCTACACCTTC. Amino acid sequence: CASSYSADYGYTF.

V gene TRBV6-1 combines with J gene TRBJ2-2; tentatively, D is TRBD1 or TRBD2 (5 bases each). CDR1 and CDR2 from the germline V gene are MNHNS and SASEGT. The CDR3 sequence is 14 residues long. Trimming pared 6 bases from V and 6 bases from J, leaving 14 bases between. CDR3 sequence: CASRQDWTAGELFF. CDR3 nucleotide sequence: TGTGCCAGCAGACAGGACTGGACCGCCGGGGAGCTGTTTTTT.

This clonotype was counted many times. The chain uses TRBV10-2 and TRBJ2-7; D is possibly TRBD1 (6 bases). The ends were cut back, 6 bases at V and 0 bases at J, with 12 bases in the middle. Germline V gene data show CDR1 as WSHSY and CDR2 as SAAADI. This CDR3 comprises 14 residues. The CDR3 coding sequence is TGCGCCAGCAGCGACAGGTCCAGCTCCTACGAGCAGTACTTC. Amino acids: CASSDRSSSYEQYF.

This clonotype was seen at least ten times. In nucleotides, the CDR3 is TGTGCCAGCCAGGGTACCTACGAGCAGTACTTC. Translation gives CASQGTYEQYF. This chain joins TRBV6-5 and TRBJ2-7; maybe TRBD1 (5 bases). The CDR3 is made up of 11 amino acids. V lost 8 bases and J 2 bases, leaving 7 bases between the germline ends. Germline-derived CDR1 and CDR2 are MNHEY and SVGAGI.

Many counts were recorded for this clonotype. CDR3 amino acids: CASTPPDSPSSYEQYF. The CDR3 bases are TGTGCCAGCACGCCGCCGGACAGCCCGAGCTCCTACGAGCAGTACTTC. This rearrangement joins TRBV12-3 or TRBV12-4 to TRBJ2-7; D possibly corresponds to TRBD1 (6 bases). The CDR3 runs 16 residues. V lost 7 bases to trimming and J lost 0 bases, with 19 bases between them.

The rearrangement uses TRBV27 and TRBJ2-5; D is possibly TRBD2 (5 bases). CDR1 and CDR2 from the germline V gene are MNHEY and SMNVEV (reference sequence). This CDR3 is 16 amino acids long. V shed 4 bases and J shed 5 bases, with 20 bases lying between them. DNA for the CDR3: TGTGCCAGCAGTTCGGGATTGGCATCCCAGGCGGAGACCCAGTACTTC. Protein: CASSSGLASQAETQYF.

This clonotype was seen at least ten times. This chain links TRBV30 with TRBJ1-6; D gene uncertain. The CDR3 loop spans 13 amino acids. Trimming pared 2 bases from V and 10 bases from J, leaving 12 bases between. In germline, CDR1 is GTSNPN, CDR2 SVGIG (reference sequence). CDR3 amino acids: CAWSPSDGSPLHF. CDR3 sequence (DNA): TGTGCCTGGAGTCCATCAGATGGGTCACCCCTCCACTTT.

The chain has TRBV30 and TRBJ2-5, with D perhaps TRBD1 (8 bases). This CDR3 region has 15 residues. Germline V gives CDR1 GTSNPN, CDR2 SVGIG (reference sequence). The V gene lost 1 base and the J gene lost 2 bases, with 14 bases spanning the gap. CDR3 nucleotides: TGTGCCTGGAGTGCACACAGGGGGGGACAAGAGACCCAGTACTTC. It yields the protein CAWSAHRGGQETQYF.

J is TRBJ1-5 and V is TRBV6-1; D is possibly TRBD1 (6 bases). The V and J ends lost 5 bases and 7 bases respectively, with 9 bases between them. Germline CDR1 and CDR2: MNHNS and SASEGT. The CDR3 runs 12 residues. CDR3 in amino acids: CASSTGSQPQHF. The CDR3 bases are TGTGCCAGCAGTACAGGGTCCCAGCCCCAGCATTTT.

This clonotype was found many times. The chain is built from TRBV2 and TRBJ1-5; 10 bases are shared with TRBD1. The CDR3 contains 13 residues. The V and J ends lost 8 bases and 9 bases, in that order; junction bases with no gene match: 7. CDR1 is SNHLY and CDR2 is FYNNEI in the germline V gene. The CDR3 sequence: CASGRQGAWPQHF. CDR3 nucleotide sequence: TGTGCCAGCGGAAGACAGGGGGCTTGGCCCCAGCATTTT.